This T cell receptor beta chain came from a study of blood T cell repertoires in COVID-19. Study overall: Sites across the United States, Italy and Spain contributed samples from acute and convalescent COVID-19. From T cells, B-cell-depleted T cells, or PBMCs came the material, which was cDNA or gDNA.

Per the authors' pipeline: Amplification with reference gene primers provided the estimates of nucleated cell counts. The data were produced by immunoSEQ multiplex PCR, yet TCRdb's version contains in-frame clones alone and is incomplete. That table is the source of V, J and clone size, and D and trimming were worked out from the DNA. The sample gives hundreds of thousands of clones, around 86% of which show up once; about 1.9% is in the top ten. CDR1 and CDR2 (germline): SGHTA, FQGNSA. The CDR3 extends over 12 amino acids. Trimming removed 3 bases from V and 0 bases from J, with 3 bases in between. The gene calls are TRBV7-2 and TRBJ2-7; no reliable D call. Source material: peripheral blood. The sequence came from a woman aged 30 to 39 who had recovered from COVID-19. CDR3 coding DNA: TGTGCCAGCAGCTTCAGCTCCTACGAGCAGTACTTC. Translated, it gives CASSFSSYEQYF.